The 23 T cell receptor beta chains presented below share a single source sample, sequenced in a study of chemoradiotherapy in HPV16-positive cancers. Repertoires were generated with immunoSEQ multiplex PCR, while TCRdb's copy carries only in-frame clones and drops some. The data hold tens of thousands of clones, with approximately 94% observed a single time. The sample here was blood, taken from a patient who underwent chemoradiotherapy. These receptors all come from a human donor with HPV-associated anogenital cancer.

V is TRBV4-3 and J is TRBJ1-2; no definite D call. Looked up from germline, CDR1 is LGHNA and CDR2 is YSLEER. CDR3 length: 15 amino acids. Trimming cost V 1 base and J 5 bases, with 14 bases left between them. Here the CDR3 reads CASSQGVGLRYGYTF. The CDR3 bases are TGCGCCAGCAGCCAAGGGGTGGGTTTAAGGTATGGCTACACCTTC.

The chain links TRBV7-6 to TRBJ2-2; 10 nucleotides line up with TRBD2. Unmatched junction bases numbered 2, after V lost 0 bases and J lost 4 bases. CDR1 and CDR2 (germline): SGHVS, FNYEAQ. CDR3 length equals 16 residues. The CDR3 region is CASSLAGLASTGELFF. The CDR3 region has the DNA TGTGCCAGCAGCTTAGCGGGACTAGCGTCCACCGGGGAGCTGTTTTTT.

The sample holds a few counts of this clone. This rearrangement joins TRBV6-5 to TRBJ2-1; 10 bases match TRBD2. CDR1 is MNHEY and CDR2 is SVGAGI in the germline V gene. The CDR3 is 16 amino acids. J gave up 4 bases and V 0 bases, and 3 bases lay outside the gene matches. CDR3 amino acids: CASSYSSSGGYNEQFF. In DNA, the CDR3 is TGTGCCAGCAGTTACTCGTCTAGCGGGGGATACAATGAGCAGTTCTTC.

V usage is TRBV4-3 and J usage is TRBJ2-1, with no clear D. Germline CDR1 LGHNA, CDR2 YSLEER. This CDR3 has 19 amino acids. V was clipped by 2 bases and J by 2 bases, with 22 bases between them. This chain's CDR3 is CASSQNHLGGLLTYNEQFF. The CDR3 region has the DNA TGCGCCAGCAGCCAAAATCATCTGGGTGGCCTTCTTACCTACAATGAGCAGTTCTTC.

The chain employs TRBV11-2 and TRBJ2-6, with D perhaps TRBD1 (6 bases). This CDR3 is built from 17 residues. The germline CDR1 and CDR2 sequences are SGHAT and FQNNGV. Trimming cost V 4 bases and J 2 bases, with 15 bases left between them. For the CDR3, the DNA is TGTGCCAGCAGCTCGAGGCCTCAGGGGACTGGGGCCAACGTCCTGACTTTC. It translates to CASSSRPQGTGANVLTF.

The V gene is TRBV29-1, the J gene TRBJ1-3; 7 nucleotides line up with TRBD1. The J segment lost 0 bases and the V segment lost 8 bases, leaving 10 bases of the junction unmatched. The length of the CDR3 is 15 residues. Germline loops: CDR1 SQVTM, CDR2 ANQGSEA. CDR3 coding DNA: TGCAGCACCTCAGGGGGTGATAGCTCTGGAAACACCATATATTTT. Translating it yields CSTSGGDSSGNTIYF. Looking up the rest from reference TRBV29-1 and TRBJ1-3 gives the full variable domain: SAVISQKPSRDICQRGTSLTIQCQVDSQVTMMFWYRQQPGQSLTLIATANQGSEATYESGFVIDKFPISRPNLTFSTLTVSNMSPEDSSIYLCSTSGGDSSGNTIYFGEGSWLTVV.

The CDR3 nucleotides read TGTGCCAGCAGCCGCGGGACAGGGGTGAACACTGAAGCTTTCTTT. Translated: CASSRGTGVNTEAFF. The chain recombines TRBV7-9 with TRBJ1-1; 10 bases are shared with TRBD1. The ends lost 5 bases at V and 0 bases at J; junction bases unmatched: 3. The CDR3 has 15 amino acids. CDR1 is SEHNR, CDR2 FQNEAQ, per germline (reference sequence).

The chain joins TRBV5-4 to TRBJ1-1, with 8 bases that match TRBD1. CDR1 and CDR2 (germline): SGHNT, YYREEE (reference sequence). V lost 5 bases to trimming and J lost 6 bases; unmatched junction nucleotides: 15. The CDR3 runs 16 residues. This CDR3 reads CASRLGGRTGRAEAFF. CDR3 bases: TGTGCCAGCAGGCTCGGCGGCAGGACAGGGCGGGCTGAAGCTTTCTTT.

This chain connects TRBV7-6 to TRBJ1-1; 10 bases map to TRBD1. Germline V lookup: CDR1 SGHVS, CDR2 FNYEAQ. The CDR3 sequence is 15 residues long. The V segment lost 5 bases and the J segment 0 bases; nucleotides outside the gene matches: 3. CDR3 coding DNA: TGTGCCAGCAGCGAGGGACAGGGGCTGAACACTGAAGCTTTCTTT. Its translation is CASSEGQGLNTEAFF.

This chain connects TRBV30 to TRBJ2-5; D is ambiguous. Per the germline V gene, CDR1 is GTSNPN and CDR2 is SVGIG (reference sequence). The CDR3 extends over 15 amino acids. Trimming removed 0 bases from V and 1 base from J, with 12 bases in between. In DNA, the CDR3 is TGTGCCTGGAGTGTACAGAGGCCTTTCCAAGAGACCCAGTACTTC. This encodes CAWSVQRPFQETQYF.

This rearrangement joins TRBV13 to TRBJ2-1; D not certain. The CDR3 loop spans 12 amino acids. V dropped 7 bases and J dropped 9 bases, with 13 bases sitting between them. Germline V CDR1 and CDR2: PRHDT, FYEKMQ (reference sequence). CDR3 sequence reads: CASTNSFSEQFF. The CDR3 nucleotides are TGTGCCAGCACCAACAGTTTTAGTGAGCAGTTCTTC.

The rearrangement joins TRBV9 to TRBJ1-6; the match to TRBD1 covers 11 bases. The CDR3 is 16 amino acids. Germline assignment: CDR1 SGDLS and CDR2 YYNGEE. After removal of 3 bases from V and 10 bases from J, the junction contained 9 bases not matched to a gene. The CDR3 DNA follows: TGTGCCAGCAGCGCCCGGGACAGGGGGGAGGGGTCACCCCTCCACTTT. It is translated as CASSARDRGEGSPLHF.

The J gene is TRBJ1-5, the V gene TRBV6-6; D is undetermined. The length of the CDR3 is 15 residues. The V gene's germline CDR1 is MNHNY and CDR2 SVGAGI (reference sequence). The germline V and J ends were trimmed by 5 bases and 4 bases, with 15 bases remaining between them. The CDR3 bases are TGTGCCAGCAGTCCACCAAGGACGGAGAATCAGCCCCAGCATTTT. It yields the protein CASSPPRTENQPQHF.

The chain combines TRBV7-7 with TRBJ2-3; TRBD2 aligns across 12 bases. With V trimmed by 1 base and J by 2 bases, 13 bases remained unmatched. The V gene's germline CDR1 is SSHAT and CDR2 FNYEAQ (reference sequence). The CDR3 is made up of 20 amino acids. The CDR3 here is CASSLGNPATSGRHTDTQYF. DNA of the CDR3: TGTGCCAGCAGCTTAGGAAATCCGGCGACTAGCGGGAGACACACAGATACGCAGTATTTT.

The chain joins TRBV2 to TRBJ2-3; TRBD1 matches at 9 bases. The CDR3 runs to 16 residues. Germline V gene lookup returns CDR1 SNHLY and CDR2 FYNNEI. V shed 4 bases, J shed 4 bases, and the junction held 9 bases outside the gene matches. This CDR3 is CASSGGTGQGSDTQYF. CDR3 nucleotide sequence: TGTGCCAGCAGTGGGGGGACGGGACAGGGATCAGATACGCAGTATTTT. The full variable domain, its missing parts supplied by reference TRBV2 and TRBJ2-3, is EPEVTQTPSHQVTQMGQEVILRCVPISNHLYFYWYRQILGQKVEFLVSFYNNEISEKSEIFDDQFSVERPDGSNFTLKIRSTKLEDSAMYFCASSGGTGQGSDTQYFGPGTRLTVL.

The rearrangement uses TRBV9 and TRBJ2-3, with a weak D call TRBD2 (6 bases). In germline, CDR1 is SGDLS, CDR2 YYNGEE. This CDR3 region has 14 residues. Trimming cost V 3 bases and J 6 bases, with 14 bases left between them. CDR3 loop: CASSAVGTRDTQYF. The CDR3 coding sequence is TGTGCCAGCAGCGCGGTGGGGACTCGGGATACGCAGTATTTT. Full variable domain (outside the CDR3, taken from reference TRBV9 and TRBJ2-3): DSGVTQTPKHLITATGQRVTLRCSPRSGDLSVYWYQQSLDQGLQFLIQYYNGEERAKGNILERFSAQQFPDLHSELNLSSLELGDSALYFCASSAVGTRDTQYFGPGTRLTVL.

The CDR3 DNA reads as TGTGCCAGCAGCGTAGGAGGCAGGGGGCCCTACGAGCAGTACTTC. It translates to CASSVGGRGPYEQYF. This chain uses TRBV9 with TRBJ2-7, with 8 bases lining up with TRBD1. The CDR3 runs to 15 residues. Per germline, CDR1 SGDLS and CDR2 YYNGEE. Trimming took 0 bases from V and 2 from J; bases not matched to a gene: 4.

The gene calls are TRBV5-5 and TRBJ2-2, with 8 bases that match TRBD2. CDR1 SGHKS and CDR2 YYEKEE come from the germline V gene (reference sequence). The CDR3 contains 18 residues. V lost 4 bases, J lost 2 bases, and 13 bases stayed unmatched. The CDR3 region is CASSESPHSGVNTGELFF. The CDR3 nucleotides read TGTGCCAGCAGCGAGTCCCCCCATAGCGGGGTAAACACCGGGGAGCTGTTTTTT. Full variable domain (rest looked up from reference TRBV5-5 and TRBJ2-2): DAGVTQSPTHLIKTRGQQVTLRCSPISGHKSVSWYQQVLGQGPQFIFQYYEKEERGRGNFPDRFSARQFPNYSSELNVNALLLGDSALYLCASSESPHSGVNTGELFFGEGSRLTVL.

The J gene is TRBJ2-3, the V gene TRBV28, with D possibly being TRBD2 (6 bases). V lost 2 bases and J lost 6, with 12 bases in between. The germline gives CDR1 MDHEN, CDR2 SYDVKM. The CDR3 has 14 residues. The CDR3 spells CASSLGGAGDTQYF. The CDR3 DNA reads TGTGCCAGCAGTTTAGGCGGGGCAGGCGATACGCAGTATTTT.

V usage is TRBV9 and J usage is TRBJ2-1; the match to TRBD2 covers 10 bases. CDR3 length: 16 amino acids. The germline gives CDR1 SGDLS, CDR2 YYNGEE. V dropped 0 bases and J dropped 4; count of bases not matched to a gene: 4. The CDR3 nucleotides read TGTGCCAGCAGCGTAGTAGCGGGAGGCTCTTACAATGAGCAGTTCTTC. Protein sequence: CASSVVAGGSYNEQFF. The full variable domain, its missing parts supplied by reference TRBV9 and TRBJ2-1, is DSGVTQTPKHLITATGQRVTLRCSPRSGDLSVYWYQQSLDQGLQFLIQYYNGEERAKGNILERFSAQQFPDLHSELNLSSLELGDSALYFCASSVVAGGSYNEQFFGPGTRLTVL.

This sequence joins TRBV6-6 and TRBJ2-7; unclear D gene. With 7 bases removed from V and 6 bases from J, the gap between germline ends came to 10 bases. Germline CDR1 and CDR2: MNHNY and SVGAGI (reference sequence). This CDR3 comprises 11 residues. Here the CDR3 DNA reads TGTGCCAGCACAGGCGGAAGCGAGCAGTACTTC. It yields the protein CASTGGSEQYF.

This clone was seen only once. The CDR3 region has the DNA TGTGCCAGCAGTTTGGCGGGGGGGCCAGATACGCAGTATTTT. Translating it yields CASSLAGGPDTQYF. The gene calls are TRBV28 and TRBJ2-3; 9 bases are shared with TRBD2. The CDR3 totals 14 residues. The junction had 2 bases not matched to a gene; V was cut back by 3 bases and J by 4 bases. The germline CDR1 and CDR2 sequences are MDHEN and SYDVKM. The full variable domain, rest sourced from reference TRBV28 and TRBJ2-3, is DVKVTQSSRYLVKRTGEKVFLECVQDMDHENMFWYRQDPGLGLRLIYFSYDVKMKEKGDIPEGYSVSREKKERFSLILESASTNQTSMYLCASSLAGGPDTQYFGPGTRLTVL.

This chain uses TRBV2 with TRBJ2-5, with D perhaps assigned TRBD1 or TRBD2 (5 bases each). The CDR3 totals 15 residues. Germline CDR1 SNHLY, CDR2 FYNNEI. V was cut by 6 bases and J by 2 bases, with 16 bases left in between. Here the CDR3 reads CASRDRDARQETQYF. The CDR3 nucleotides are TGTGCCAGCAGAGACCGGGACGCCAGACAAGAGACCCAGTACTTC.